This paragraph covers one T cell receptor (beta chain) sequence. These data originate in a study of blood T cell repertoires in COVID-19. Study in general: From the United States, Italy and Spain came samples of acute and convalescent COVID-19. PBMCs, B-cell-depleted T cells, or T cells provided the cDNA or gDNA that made up the material.

The CDR3 has 15 amino acids. V was clipped by 2 bases and J by 0 bases, with 7 bases between them. Germline CDR1 MGHRA, CDR2 YSYEKL. Per the study methods: Researchers report that nucleated cell counts were estimated from reference gene primer amplification. The table came from immunoSEQ multiplex PCR; TCRdb's copy has only in-frame clones and leaves some out. The D gene and trimming were derived from the DNA, and the V and J assignments and clone size from that table. Of 180,000 or so clones in the sample, roughly 89% are singletons; the top ten hold around 7%. The TCR comes from a man between 35 and 55 years old with acute or convalescent COVID-19. The sequenced sample consisted of peripheral blood. The genes are TRBV4-1 and TRBJ1-4; tentative D call: TRBD1 (6 bases). The CDR3 DNA is TGCGCCAGCAGCCAACAGGGGACAACTAATGAAAAACTGTTTTTT. Protein: CASSQQGTTNEKLFF.